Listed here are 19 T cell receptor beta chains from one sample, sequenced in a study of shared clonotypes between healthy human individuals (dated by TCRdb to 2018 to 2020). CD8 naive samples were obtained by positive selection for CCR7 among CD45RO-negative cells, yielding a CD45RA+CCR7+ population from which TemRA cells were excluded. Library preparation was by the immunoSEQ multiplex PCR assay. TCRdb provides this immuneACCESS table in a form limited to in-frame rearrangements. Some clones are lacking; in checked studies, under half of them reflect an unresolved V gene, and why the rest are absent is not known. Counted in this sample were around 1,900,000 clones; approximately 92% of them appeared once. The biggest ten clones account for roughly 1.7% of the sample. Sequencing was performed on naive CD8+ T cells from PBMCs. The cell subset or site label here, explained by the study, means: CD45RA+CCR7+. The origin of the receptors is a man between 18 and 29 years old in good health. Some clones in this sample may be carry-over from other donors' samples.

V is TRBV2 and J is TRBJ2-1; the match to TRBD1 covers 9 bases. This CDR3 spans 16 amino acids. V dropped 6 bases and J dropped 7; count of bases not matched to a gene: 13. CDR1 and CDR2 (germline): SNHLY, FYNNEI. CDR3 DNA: TGTGCCAGCAGCCTTCCGGGACAGGGACCAGGAAATGAGCAGTTCTTC. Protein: CASSLPGQGPGNEQFF.

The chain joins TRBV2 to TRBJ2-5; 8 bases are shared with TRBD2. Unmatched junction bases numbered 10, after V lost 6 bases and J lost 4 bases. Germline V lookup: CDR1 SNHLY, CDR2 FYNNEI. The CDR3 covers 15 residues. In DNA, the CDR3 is TGTGCCAGCAGCCCCGGGAGGGGGGGTCCAGAGACCCAGTACTTC. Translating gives CASSPGRGGPETQYF.

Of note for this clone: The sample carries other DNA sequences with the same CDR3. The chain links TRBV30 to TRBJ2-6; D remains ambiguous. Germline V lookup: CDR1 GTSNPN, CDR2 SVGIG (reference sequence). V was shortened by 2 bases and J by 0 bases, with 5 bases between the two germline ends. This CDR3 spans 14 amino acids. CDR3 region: CAWSSGSGANVLTF. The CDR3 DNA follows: TGTGCCTGGAGTTCCGGCTCTGGGGCCAACGTCCTGACTTTC.

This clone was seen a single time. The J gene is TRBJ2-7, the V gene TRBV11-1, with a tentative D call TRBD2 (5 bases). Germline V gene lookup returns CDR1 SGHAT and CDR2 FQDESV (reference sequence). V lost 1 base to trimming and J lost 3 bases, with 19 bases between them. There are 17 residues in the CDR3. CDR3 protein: CASSLDRPGLIHYEQYF. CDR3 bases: TGTGCCAGCAGCTTAGACCGTCCGGGGTTAATTCACTACGAGCAGTACTTC.

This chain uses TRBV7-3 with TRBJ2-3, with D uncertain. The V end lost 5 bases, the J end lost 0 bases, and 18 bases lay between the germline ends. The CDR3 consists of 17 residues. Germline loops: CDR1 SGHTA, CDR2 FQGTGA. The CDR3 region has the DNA TGTGCCAGCAGCCCGTCACGGGCGATTGCTAGCACAGATACGCAGTATTTT. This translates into CASSPSRAIASTDTQYF. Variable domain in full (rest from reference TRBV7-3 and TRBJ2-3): GAGVSQTPSNKVTEKGKYVELRCDPISGHTALYWYRQSLGQGPEFLIYFQGTGAADDSGLPNDRFFAVRPEGSVSTLKIQRTERGDSAVYLCASSPSRAIASTDTQYFGPGTRLTVL.

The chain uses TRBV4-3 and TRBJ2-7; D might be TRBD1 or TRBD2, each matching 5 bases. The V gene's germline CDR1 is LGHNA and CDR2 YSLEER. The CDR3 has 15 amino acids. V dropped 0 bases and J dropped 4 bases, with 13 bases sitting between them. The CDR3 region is CASSQDTDRLYEQYF. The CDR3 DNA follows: TGCGCCAGCAGCCAAGATACCGACAGACTATACGAGCAGTACTTC.

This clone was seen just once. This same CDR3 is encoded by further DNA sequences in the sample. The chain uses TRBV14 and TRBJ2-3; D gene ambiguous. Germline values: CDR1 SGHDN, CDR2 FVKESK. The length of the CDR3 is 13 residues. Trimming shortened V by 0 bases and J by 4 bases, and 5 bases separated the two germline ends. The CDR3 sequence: CASSQDRADTQYF. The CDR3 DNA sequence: TGTGCCAGCAGCCAAGATCGAGCAGATACGCAGTATTTT.

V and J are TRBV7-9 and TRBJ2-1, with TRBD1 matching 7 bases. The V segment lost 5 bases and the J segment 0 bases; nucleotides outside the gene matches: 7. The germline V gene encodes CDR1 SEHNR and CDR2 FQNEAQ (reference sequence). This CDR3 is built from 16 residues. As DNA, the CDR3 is TGTGCCAGCAGCCTCACAGGGGTAGGCTCCTACAATGAGCAGTTCTTC. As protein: CASSLTGVGSYNEQFF.

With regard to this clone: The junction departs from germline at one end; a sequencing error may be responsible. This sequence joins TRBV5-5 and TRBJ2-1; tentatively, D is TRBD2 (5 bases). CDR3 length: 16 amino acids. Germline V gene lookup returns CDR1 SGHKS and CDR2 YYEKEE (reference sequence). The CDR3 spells CASSLSRLPSSNEQFF. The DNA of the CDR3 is TGTGCCAGCAGCTTGTCCAGACTACCCTCCTCCAATGAGCAGTTCTTC.

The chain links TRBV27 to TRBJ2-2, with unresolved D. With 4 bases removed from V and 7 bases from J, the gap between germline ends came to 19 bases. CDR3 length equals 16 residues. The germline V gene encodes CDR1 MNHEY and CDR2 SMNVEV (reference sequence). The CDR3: CASSYNSGETFGELFF. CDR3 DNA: TGTGCCAGCAGTTATAACAGTGGAGAGACGTTCGGGGAGCTGTTTTTT.

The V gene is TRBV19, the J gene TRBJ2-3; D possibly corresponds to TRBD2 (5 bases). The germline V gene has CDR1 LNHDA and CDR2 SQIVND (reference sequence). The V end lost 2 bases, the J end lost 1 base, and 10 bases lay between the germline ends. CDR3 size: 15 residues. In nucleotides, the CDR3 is TGTGCCAGTAGTATACTAGCCACTCGCACAGATACGCAGTATTTT. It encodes CASSILATRTDTQYF.

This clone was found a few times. The CDR3 protein is CAIRDLTGGGTEAFF. In DNA form, the CDR3 reads TGTGCCATCAGGGACCTGACAGGCGGGGGGACTGAAGCTTTCTTT. The chain combines TRBV10-3 with TRBJ1-1, with a tentative D call TRBD1 (6 bases). Germline V lookup: CDR1 ENHRY, CDR2 SYGVKD. With 6 bases removed from V and 5 bases from J, the gap between germline ends came to 19 bases. The CDR3 covers 15 residues.

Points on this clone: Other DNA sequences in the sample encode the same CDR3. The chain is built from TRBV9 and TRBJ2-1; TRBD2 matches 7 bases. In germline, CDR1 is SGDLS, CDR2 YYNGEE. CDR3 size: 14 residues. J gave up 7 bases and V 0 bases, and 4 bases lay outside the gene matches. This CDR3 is CASSVAGGGNEQFF. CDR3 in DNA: TGTGCCAGCAGCGTAGCGGGAGGTGGGAATGAGCAGTTCTTC.

CDR3 sequence: CASSLGETSGYQETQYF. As DNA, the CDR3 is TGTGCCAGCAGCTTAGGGGAGACTAGCGGGTACCAAGAGACCCAGTACTTC. The chain links TRBV11-2 to TRBJ2-5; TRBD2 aligns across 10 bases. This CDR3 comprises 17 residues. CDR1 and CDR2 from the germline V gene are SGHAT and FQNNGV. After removal of 1 base from V and 0 bases from J, the junction contained 5 bases not matched to a gene.

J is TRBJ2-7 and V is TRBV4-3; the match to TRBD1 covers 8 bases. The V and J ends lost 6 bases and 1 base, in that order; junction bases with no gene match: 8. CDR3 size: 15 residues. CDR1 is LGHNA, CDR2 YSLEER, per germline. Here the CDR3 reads CASSYRQGRSYEQYF. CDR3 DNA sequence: TGCGCCAGCAGTTACAGACAGGGGCGATCCTACGAGCAGTACTTC.

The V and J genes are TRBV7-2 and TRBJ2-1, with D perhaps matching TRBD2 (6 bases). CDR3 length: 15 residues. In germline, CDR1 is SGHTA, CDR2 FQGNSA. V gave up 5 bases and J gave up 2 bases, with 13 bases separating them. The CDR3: CASSGWDFPYNEQFF. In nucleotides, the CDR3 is TGTGCCAGCAGCGGATGGGACTTCCCCTACAATGAGCAGTTCTTC.

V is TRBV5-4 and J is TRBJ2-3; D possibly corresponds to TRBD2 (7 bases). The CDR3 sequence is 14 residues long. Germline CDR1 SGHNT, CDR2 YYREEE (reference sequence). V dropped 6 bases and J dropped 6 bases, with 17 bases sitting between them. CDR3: CASNDLGGLDTQYF. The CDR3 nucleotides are TGTGCCAGCAATGATCTGGGGGGGCTTGATACGCAGTATTTT.

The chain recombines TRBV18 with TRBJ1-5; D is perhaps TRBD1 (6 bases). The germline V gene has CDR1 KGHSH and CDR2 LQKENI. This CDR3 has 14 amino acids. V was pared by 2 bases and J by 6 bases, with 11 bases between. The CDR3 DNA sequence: TGTGCCAGCTCACCATGGGGGGCAGGTCAGCCCCAGCATTTT. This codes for CASSPWGAGQPQHF.

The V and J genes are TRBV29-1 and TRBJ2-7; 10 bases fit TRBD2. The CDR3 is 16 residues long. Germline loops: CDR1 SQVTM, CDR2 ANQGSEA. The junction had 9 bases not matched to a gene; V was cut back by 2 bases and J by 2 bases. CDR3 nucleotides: TGCAGCGTTGAATGGGCTAGCGGGAGTCTCGCCTACGAGCAGTACTTC. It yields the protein CSVEWASGSLAYEQYF.